This T cell receptor beta chain is from a study of blood T cell repertoires in COVID-19. Study background: Some COVID-19 samples were acute and others convalescent; all came from the United States, Italy and Spain. PBMCs, B-cell-depleted T cells, or T cells were the source of the cDNA or gDNA that made up the material.

Cohort placement rested on clinical history that participants reported themselves. Each recovered donor of Cohort 3 presented with two negative PCRs, clearance, or symptom resolution. Some clones are missing from TCRdb's copy, which holds only in-frame ones; the method was immunoSEQ multiplex PCR. The sample lists roughly 170,000 clones, more than 65% occurring once. The receptor was derived from a man in his fifties or sixties who had recovered from COVID-19. The source material was PBMCs or T cells enriched from blood (not recorded which).

CDR3 in amino acids: CSVEDLGSSGNTIYF. The CDR3 nucleotides are TGCAGCGTTGAAGATCTGGGCAGCTCTGGAAACACCATATATTTT. The chain joins TRBV29-1 to TRBJ1-3, with D unresolved. Looked up from germline, CDR1 is SQVTM and CDR2 is ANQGSEA. With 0 bases removed from V and 0 bases from J, the gap between germline ends came to 9 bases. This CDR3 is built from 15 residues.